Following are 24 T cell receptor beta chains from one sample sequenced in a study of regulatory T cells in long-lasting Graves disease (dated by TCRdb to the early 2020s). Sample time point, as interpreted from the label and publication: persistent/refractory GD, antithyroid drugs over 5 years with positive TRAb. RNA was extracted from PBMCs in TRIzol for both TCR sequencing and RNA sequencing. Library preparation employed multiplex PCR. The sequencer listed for this sample is Illumina HiSeq 4000. iRepertoire HTBI primers and Arm-PCR amplification of CDR3 regions were used to construct TCR beta libraries. TCRdb's own reprocessing of the public reads used fastp at Q25 and MiXCR and kept productive beta chains. Entries are consolidated by CDR3 protein sequence, retaining the most common genes and DNA. Here the sample has 700,000 or so distinct CDR3 sequences; about 30% occur a single time. The ten biggest clones cover about 42% of the sample.

Here the sequenced sample was peripheral blood mononuclear cells (PBMCs), taken when the disease was refractory, from a patient treated with antithyroid drugs. The receptor set was obtained from a female donor with Graves disease.

CDR3 residues: CAGRQGRNTGELFF. DNA for the CDR3: TGTGCCGGAAGACAGGGACGGAACACCGGGGAGCTGTTTTTT. The V and J genes are TRBV6-1 and TRBJ2-2, with 7 bases matching TRBD1. The CDR3 totals 14 residues. V trimming: 11 bases; J trimming: 1 base; junction bases outside the gene matches: 7. Germline lookup yields CDR1 MNHNS and CDR2 SASEGT.

This clonotype was seen a handful of times. The chain has TRBV30 and TRBJ1-2; 7 bases line up with TRBD1. With V trimmed by 2 bases and J by 4 bases, 7 bases remained unmatched. Germline V gives CDR1 GTSNPN, CDR2 SVGIG (reference sequence). This CDR3 region has 14 residues. The DNA for the CDR3 is TGTGCCTGGAGTTTCGGGACAGCATTCTATGGCTACACCTTC. Translated: CAWSFGTAFYGYTF.

This clonotype has a handful of counts. The chain uses TRBV5-1 and TRBJ2-2; tentative D call: TRBD1 (6 bases). The CDR3 has 15 residues. V dropped 6 bases and J dropped 2 bases, with 14 bases sitting between them. Germline lookup yields CDR1 SGHRS and CDR2 YFSETQ. The CDR3 DNA reads TGCGCCAGCACCCCCGACAGGACTAACACCGGGGAGCTGTTTTTT. Amino acids: CASTPDRTNTGELFF.

The gene calls are TRBV3-1 and TRBJ2-2; 7 bases are a match to TRBD2. The CDR3 contains 16 residues. From germline, CDR1 is LGHDT and CDR2 YNNKEL (reference sequence). V dropped 5 bases and J dropped 4; count of bases not matched to a gene: 10. The CDR3 loop is CASSIATSSGTGELFF. The DNA of the CDR3 is TGTGCCAGCAGCATTGCGACTAGCTCGGGCACCGGGGAGCTGTTTTTT.

This clonotype came up many times. The chain couples TRBV11-2 to TRBJ2-5; 7 nucleotides line up with TRBD2. The CDR3 totals 15 residues. V was pared by 5 bases and J by 4 bases, with 10 bases of the junction left unmatched. CDR1 and CDR2 (germline): SGHAT, FQNNGV. CDR3 in amino acids: CASSRRLSGAETQYF. CDR3 bases: TGTGCCAGCAGCCGTCGACTAAGCGGGGCAGAGACCCAGTACTTC.

This sequence joins TRBV19 and TRBJ1-4; D is unresolved. The CDR3 is 11 amino acids. CDR1 and CDR2 from the germline V gene are LNHDA and SQIVND (reference sequence). V lost 5 bases and J lost 7, with 5 bases in between. The CDR3 bases are TGTGCCAGTAGTTCCATTGAAAAACTGTTTTTT. This sequence encodes CASSSIEKLFF.

CDR3: CASSLTAPEALVKGKNIQYF. The CDR3 nucleotides are TGTGCCAGCAGTTTAACGGCGCCAGAGGCTTTGGTGAAGGGCAAAAACATTCAGTACTTC. This chain uses TRBV27 with TRBJ2-4; no definite D call. The CDR3 sequence is 20 residues long. The V end was cut by 2 bases, the J end by 3 bases, with 26 bases between. CDR1 is MNHEY, CDR2 SMNVEV, per germline (reference sequence).

Many counts were recorded for this clonotype. This rearrangement joins TRBV28 to TRBJ1-1; D might be TRBD1 (5 bases). The V end was cut by 1 base, the J end by 4 bases, with 19 bases between. The CDR3 contains 17 residues. Germline CDR1 is MDHEN and CDR2 is SYDVKM. CDR3 nucleotides: TGTGCCAGCAGTTTATACCCATGGCGGGGGGGTGTCACTGAAGCTTTCTTT. It yields the protein CASSLYPWRGGVTEAFF. The entire variable domain, with the rest obtained from reference TRBV28 and TRBJ1-1, is as follows: DVKVTQSSRYLVKRTGEKVFLECVQDMDHENMFWYRQDPGLGLRLIYFSYDVKMKEKGDIPEGYSVSREKKERFSLILESASTNQTSMYLCASSLYPWRGGVTEAFFGQGTRLTVV.

This CDR3 is CSARSGGTGNTIYF. The CDR3 DNA reads as TGCAGTGCTCGAAGTGGGGGTACTGGAAACACCATATATTTT. This chain uses TRBV20-1 with TRBJ1-3, with TRBD1 as a possible D gene (5 bases). Looked up from germline, CDR1 is DFQATT and CDR2 is SNEGSKA (reference sequence). This CDR3 is 14 amino acids long. V was pared by 5 bases and J by 2 bases, with 13 bases between.

There are a few counts of this clonotype. The CDR3 nucleotides are TGTGCCAGCAAGGTCGTCATGAACACTGAAGCTTTCTTT. Amino acid sequence: CASKVVMNTEAFF. The V call is TRBV12-3 or TRBV12-4, the J call TRBJ1-1; D gene unclear. The CDR3 consists of 13 residues. The V gene lost 7 bases and the J gene lost 0 bases, with 9 bases spanning the gap.

This clonotype occurred once. The chain uses TRBV6-9 and TRBJ2-5, with 12 nucleotides matching TRBD2. V lost 3 bases and J lost 5; bases outside the gene matches: 10. The CDR3 covers 17 residues. The V gene's germline CDR1 is MNHGY and CDR2 SVAAGI. CDR3 nucleotides: TGTGCCAGCAGTTACAGGCTAGCGGGAGGGCCAAGGGAGACCCAGTACTTC. It specifies CASSYRLAGGPRETQYF.

This clonotype was seen more than once but under ten times. V usage is TRBV20-1 and J usage is TRBJ1-3; possibly TRBD1 for D (5 bases). CDR1 is DFQATT, CDR2 SNEGSKA, per germline (reference sequence). The CDR3 has 14 amino acids. V shed 0 bases and J shed 7 bases, with 13 bases lying between them. CDR3 loop: CSAREGGVGNTIYF. The CDR3 region has the DNA TGCAGTGCTAGAGAAGGAGGGGTTGGGAACACCATATATTTT.

This clonotype was counted many times. The chain combines TRBV7-9 with TRBJ2-7; 9 bases agree with TRBD1. CDR3 length equals 14 residues. J lost 9 bases, V lost 6 bases, and 12 bases had no gene match. Germline V gene data show CDR1 as SEHNR and CDR2 as FQNEAQ (reference sequence). In nucleotides, the CDR3 is TGTGCCAGCAGTCTGATGGGACAGGGCGCCGGGCAGTACTTC. It specifies CASSLMGQGAGQYF.

This clonotype was seen a few times. The chain combines TRBV28 with TRBJ1-1, with D possibly TRBD1 on 5 matching bases. V was shortened by 5 bases and J by 11 bases, with 15 bases between the two germline ends. Germline loops: CDR1 MDHEN, CDR2 SYDVKM. The CDR3 contains 12 residues. The CDR3 loop reads CASSPLTDSAFF. The CDR3 DNA reads TGTGCCAGCAGTCCTTTGACAGACTCGGCTTTCTTT. Using reference TRBV28 and TRBJ1-1 for the parts outside the CDR3, the full variable domain is DVKVTQSSRYLVKRTGEKVFLECVQDMDHENMFWYRQDPGLGLRLIYFSYDVKMKEKGDIPEGYSVSREKKERFSLILESASTNQTSMYLCASSPLTDSAFFGQGTRLTVV.

In its sample, this clonotype was seen a few times. The V call is TRBV12-3 or TRBV12-4, the J call TRBJ1-2, with a tentative D call TRBD1 (5 bases). The length of the CDR3 is 16 residues. With 6 bases removed from V and 4 bases from J, the gap between germline ends came to 21 bases. The CDR3 DNA sequence: TGTGCCAGCAGACAGACCGGGACTCCAACGGGCTATGGCTACACCTTC. Residues: CASRQTGTPTGYGYTF.

This sequence joins TRBV11-3 and TRBJ2-7; TRBD1 agrees at 10 bases. The CDR3 is 17 residues long. V gave up 0 bases and J gave up 3 bases; unmatched junction bases: 8. Germline lookup yields CDR1 SGHNT and CDR2 YENEEA. CDR3 sequence (DNA): TGTGCCAGCAGCTTAGATAGGGGGACAGGGGAAGTCTACGAGCAGTACTTC. Translating it yields CASSLDRGTGEVYEQYF.

This clonotype showed up just a few times. A single base is all that separates this from a far larger clone, so a read error is likely. The chain joins TRBV5-5 to TRBJ1-2; D not certain. The germline V gene encodes CDR1 SGHKS and CDR2 YYEKEE (reference sequence). This CDR3 contains 13 residues. CDR3 protein: CASSPTANYGHTF. The CDR3 region has the DNA TGTGCCAGCAGCCCCACAGCTAACTATGGCCACACCTTC.

V gene TRBV6-9 combines with J gene TRBJ2-7; 10 nucleotides match TRBD1. CDR1 is MNHGY and CDR2 is SVAAGI in the germline V gene. The V and J ends lost 3 bases and 5 bases, in that order; junction bases with no gene match: 7. The CDR3 has 15 residues. CDR3 region: CASSYSAGQGNEQYF. For the CDR3, the DNA is TGTGCCAGCAGTTACTCAGCGGGACAGGGGAACGAGCAGTACTTC.

The J gene is TRBJ2-7, the V gene TRBV27, with D unresolved. The germline V gene has CDR1 MNHEY and CDR2 SMNVEV (reference sequence). The CDR3 totals 14 residues. V lost 0 bases and J 5 bases, leaving 11 bases between the germline ends. The chain's CDR3 is CASSLSPPRDEQYF. The CDR3 region has the DNA TGTGCCAGCAGTTTATCTCCCCCTAGGGACGAGCAGTACTTC.

There are a few counts of this clonotype. This chain uses TRBV20-1 with TRBJ2-7, with D perhaps given as TRBD1 or TRBD2 (5 bases each). The CDR3 totals 12 residues. The germline CDR1 and CDR2 sequences are DFQATT and SNEGSKA (reference sequence). The V end was cut by 4 bases, the J end by 6 bases, with 13 bases between. CDR3 protein: CSATTSGSEQYF. The CDR3 region has the DNA TGCAGTGCTACAACCTCAGGGAGCGAGCAGTACTTC.

This clonotype was counted only a few times. The chain couples TRBV5-1 to TRBJ2-4; D remains ambiguous. Germline V CDR1 and CDR2: SGHRS, YFSETQ. The CDR3 loop spans 15 amino acids. Deletions cut 1 base from V and 0 bases from J, with 8 bases between. The CDR3 DNA reads as TGCGCCAGCAGCTTGATATGGGAAGCCAAAAACATTCAGTACTTC. Translation: CASSLIWEAKNIQYF.

There are many counts of this clonotype. V is TRBV6-5 and J is TRBJ2-2, with D perhaps matching TRBD1 or TRBD2 (5 bases each). V was shortened by 0 bases and J by 1 base, with 6 bases between the two germline ends. The CDR3 consists of 15 residues. CDR1 is MNHEY and CDR2 is SVGAGI in the germline V gene. CDR3 sequence: CASSYSRGNTGELFF. The CDR3 DNA sequence: TGTGCCAGCAGTTACTCGAGGGGGAACACCGGGGAGCTGTTTTTT.

The V gene is TRBV6-1, the J gene TRBJ2-5; D is perhaps TRBD1 or TRBD2 (5 bases each). The germline V and J ends were trimmed by 6 bases and 3 bases, with 14 bases remaining between them. In germline, CDR1 is MNHNS, CDR2 SASEGT. The length of the CDR3 is 14 residues. The CDR3 here is CASSHRDGKETQYF. In DNA form, the CDR3 reads TGTGCCAGCAGCCACCGGGACGGTAAAGAGACCCAGTACTTC.

The V gene is TRBV6-2 or TRBV6-3, the J gene TRBJ2-3, with D uncertain. The V gene's germline CDR1 is MNHEY and CDR2 SVGEGT. The V end was cut by 6 bases, the J end by 5 bases, with 12 bases between. The CDR3 extends over 13 amino acids. Here the CDR3 reads CASSFSWGDTQYF. Here the CDR3 DNA reads TGTGCCAGCAGCTTTTCTTGGGGAGATACGCAGTATTTT.